This section outlines one T cell receptor beta chain sequence together with its context. 60 Vbeta and 13 Jbeta primers were used in PCR. Assay: immunoSEQ multiplex PCR; the TCRdb copy retains only in-frame clones and omits some. This sample has 120,000 or so clones, with over 15% found just once. The data were taken from a study of cytomegalovirus exposure and HLA in healthy donors. V dropped 0 bases and J dropped 14; count of bases not matched to a gene: 9. The germline CDR1 and CDR2 sequences are SGHRS and YFSETQ. The CDR3 sequence is 14 residues long. This sequence originates from a female donor in good health and CMV-seropositive. Sequencing was performed on PBMCs. The chain uses TRBV5-1 and TRBJ1-4; TRBD1 agrees at 8 bases. CDR3 amino acids: CASSLDDRGRVLFF. DNA of the CDR3: TGCGCCAGCAGCTTGGATGACAGGGGTAGGGTCCTGTTTTTT. The variable domain in full, with the rest retrieved from reference TRBV5-1 and TRBJ1-4, is KAGVTQTPRYLIKTRGQQVTLSCSPISGHRSVSWYQQTPGQGLQFLFEYFSETQRNKGNFPGRFSGRQFSNSRSEMNVSTLELGDSALYLCASSLDDRGRVLFFGSGTQLSVL.